These 27 T cell receptor beta chains were sequenced from one sample in a study of blood T cell repertoires in COVID-19. TCRdb's table, derived via immunoSEQ multiplex PCR, lists solely in-frame clones and lacks some. Of 200,000 or so clones detected, 85% appear once; the ten largest clones hold 0.95%. Sequenced material: peripheral blood. The receptors derive from a man aged 60 to 75 with COVID-19, enrolled during active disease.

The chain has TRBV7-8 and TRBJ1-4; D unclear. Trimming left V 5 bases short and J 4 bases short, with 14 bases between. The CDR3 is 15 amino acids. Per the germline V gene, CDR1 is SGHVS and CDR2 is FQNEAQ. The CDR3 protein is CASSPQAGSNEKLFF. The CDR3 DNA is TGTGCCAGCAGCCCTCAGGCGGGGAGTAATGAAAAACTGTTTTTT.

This clone was detected only once. The genes are TRBV7-9 and TRBJ2-7; 9 bases are shared with TRBD1. CDR1 is SEHNR and CDR2 is FQNEAQ in the germline V gene (reference sequence). This CDR3 spans 15 amino acids. Losses at the gene ends were 4 bases for V and 4 bases for J; bases not matched to a gene: 8. In DNA form, the CDR3 reads TGTGCCAGCAGCTCCCCCGGGACAGGGTTTTACGAGCAGTACTTC. It codes for CASSSPGTGFYEQYF.

The chain couples TRBV7-9 to TRBJ2-3; weak D call: TRBD1 (5 bases). Germline V gene sequence: CDR1 SEHNR, CDR2 FQNEAQ (reference sequence). V was cut by 3 bases and J by 6 bases, with 13 bases left in between. The CDR3 contains 14 residues. For the CDR3, the DNA is TGTGCCAGCAGCTTGAAAGGGTCAGGGGATACGCAGTATTTT. It yields the protein CASSLKGSGDTQYF.

This sequence joins TRBV28 and TRBJ2-1, with 7 bases lining up with TRBD1. Germline V gene data show CDR1 as MDHEN and CDR2 as SYDVKM. The length of the CDR3 is 15 residues. J lost 1 base, V lost 3 bases, and 3 bases had no gene match. The CDR3: CASSFRGMSYNEQFF. CDR3 nucleotides: TGTGCCAGCAGTTTCAGGGGGATGTCCTACAATGAGCAGTTCTTC.

This clone was found once. The genes are TRBV6-5 and TRBJ1-2; 7 bases are a match to TRBD1. This CDR3 is 13 amino acids long. Trimming cost V 0 bases and J 11 bases; bases outside gene matches: 6. Germline V lookup: CDR1 MNHEY, CDR2 SVGAGI. This chain's CDR3 is CASSYSKGGAYTF. The CDR3 nucleotides are TGTGCCAGCAGTTACTCGAAAGGGGGCGCATACACCTTC.

The V and J genes are TRBV5-1 and TRBJ2-5; D may be TRBD2 (5 bases). The V end lost 1 base, the J end lost 5 bases, and 6 bases lay between the germline ends. CDR3 length: 12 residues. Germline CDR1 SGHRS, CDR2 YFSETQ. CDR3 nucleotide sequence: TGCGCCAGCAGCTTGACGGGGGAGACCCAGTACTTC. This translates into CASSLTGETQYF. Using reference TRBV5-1 and TRBJ2-5 for the parts outside the CDR3, the full variable domain is KAGVTQTPRYLIKTRGQQVTLSCSPISGHRSVSWYQQTPGQGLQFLFEYFSETQRNKGNFPGRFSGRQFSNSRSEMNVSTLELGDSALYLCASSLTGETQYFGPGTRLLVL.

This clone has a handful of counts. The chain employs TRBV19 and TRBJ1-5, with D possibly TRBD1 on 6 matching bases. Germline V gene lookup returns CDR1 LNHDA and CDR2 SQIVND (reference sequence). V lost 4 bases and J 8 bases, leaving 18 bases between the germline ends. This CDR3 is built from 15 residues. The CDR3 DNA reads TGTGCCAGTAGTACTGGGACAAGGCGGGGGGAGCCCCAGCATTTT. This translates into CASSTGTRRGEPQHF.

The chain recombines TRBV9 with TRBJ1-2; possibly TRBD1 for D (5 bases). The germline V and J ends were trimmed by 0 bases and 4 bases, with 13 bases remaining between them. Germline values: CDR1 SGDLS, CDR2 YYNGEE. The CDR3 totals 15 residues. CDR3 sequence reads: CASSVGRGVGYGYTF. Here the CDR3 DNA reads TGTGCCAGCAGCGTAGGGAGGGGAGTCGGCTATGGCTACACCTTC.

J is TRBJ1-6 and V is TRBV27, with 9 bases identical to TRBD1. The V gene end was trimmed by 6 bases and the J gene end by 9 bases; junction bases not matched to a gene: 0. Looked up from germline, CDR1 is MNHEY and CDR2 is SMNVEV (reference sequence). The CDR3 spans 12 residues. The CDR3 loop reads CASRTGGSPLHF. The DNA for the CDR3 is TGTGCCAGCAGGACAGGGGGTTCACCCCTCCACTTT.

The rearrangement links TRBV18 to TRBJ2-7; D gene uncertain. CDR3 length equals 15 residues. Germline values: CDR1 KGHSH, CDR2 LQKENI. Trimming cost V 3 bases and J 6 bases, with 18 bases left between them. The CDR3 reads CASSPTTSGIGEQYF. The CDR3 nucleotides read TGTGCCAGCTCACCGACAACCTCAGGTATCGGCGAGCAGTACTTC.

The V gene is TRBV2, the J gene TRBJ1-5, with 7 positions matching TRBD1. Germline V gene lookup returns CDR1 SNHLY and CDR2 FYNNEI. The CDR3 has 16 residues. J was trimmed by 0 bases and V by 6 bases; bases with no gene match: 8. This CDR3 is CASREGTAYSNQPQHF. In DNA form, the CDR3 reads TGTGCCAGCAGGGAGGGGACAGCTTATAGCAATCAGCCCCAGCATTTT.

V and J are TRBV19 and TRBJ2-1; 13 nucleotides match TRBD2. The germline gives CDR1 LNHDA, CDR2 SQIVND (reference sequence). The J segment lost 7 bases and the V segment lost 3 bases, leaving 6 bases of the junction unmatched. The CDR3 consists of 16 residues. The CDR3 region is CASSMRTSGRSNEQFF. The CDR3 DNA reads TGTGCCAGTAGTATGAGGACTAGCGGGAGATCGAATGAGCAGTTCTTC. Based on the CDR3 plus reference TRBV19 and TRBJ2-1, the full variable domain is DGGITQSPKYLFRKEGQNVTLSCEQNLNHDAMYWYRQDPGQGLRLIYYSQIVNDFQKGDIAEGYSVSREKKESFPLTVTSAQKNPTAFYLCASSMRTSGRSNEQFFGPGTRLTVL.

CDR3 sequence reads: CAWSGGQAGTDTQYF. CDR3 coding DNA: TGTGCCTGGAGTGGAGGTCAGGCGGGTACAGATACGCAGTATTTT. This chain connects TRBV30 to TRBJ2-3, with D tentatively TRBD2 (5 bases). This CDR3 is built from 15 residues. The V end lost 1 base, the J end lost 3 bases, and 14 bases lay between the germline ends. The germline V gene has CDR1 GTSNPN and CDR2 SVGIG (reference sequence).

V usage is TRBV2 and J usage is TRBJ1-1, with TRBD1 as a possible D gene (5 bases). The CDR3 is 13 residues long. V lost 6 bases to trimming and J lost 5 bases, with 13 bases between them. In germline, CDR1 is SNHLY, CDR2 FYNNEI. The CDR3 reads CASSLAGSTEAFF. As DNA, the CDR3 is TGTGCCAGCAGCTTGGCAGGGTCGACTGAAGCTTTCTTT.

The chain is built from TRBV6-1 and TRBJ1-1; D not certain. The CDR3 runs to 11 residues. V was shortened by 6 bases and J by 11 bases, with 13 bases between the two germline ends. Per germline, CDR1 MNHNS and CDR2 SASEGT. This chain's CDR3 is CASSPGRVAFF. The DNA for the CDR3 is TGTGCCAGCAGCCCGGGGAGGGTTGCTTTCTTT.

The chain recombines TRBV25-1 with TRBJ2-7, with 7 positions matching TRBD1. V trimming: 3 bases; J trimming: 2 bases; junction bases outside the gene matches: 16. CDR3 length: 18 amino acids. Germline CDR1 is MGHDK and CDR2 is SYGVNS. The CDR3 region is CASSECLRPGQLTYEQYF. CDR3 DNA: TGTGCCAGCAGTGAGTGCCTTAGACCGGGACAGCTCACCTACGAGCAGTACTTC.

V usage is TRBV6-6 and J usage is TRBJ2-2; 12 bases are shared with TRBD1. V lost 7 bases to trimming and J lost 7 bases; unmatched junction nucleotides: 7. The CDR3 length is 15 residues. Germline V CDR1 and CDR2: MNHNY, SVGAGI (reference sequence). The CDR3 sequence is CASIGTGGLGGELFF. The CDR3 DNA follows: TGTGCCAGCATTGGGACAGGGGGCCTCGGCGGGGAGCTGTTTTTT.

This clone came up once. This chain joins TRBV9 and TRBJ1-4; TRBD1 aligns across 7 bases. The germline V gene has CDR1 SGDLS and CDR2 YYNGEE. The CDR3 covers 13 residues. J gave up 8 bases and V 2 bases, and 3 bases lay outside the gene matches. The CDR3 loop reads CASSVPGQEKLFF. The CDR3 coding sequence is TGTGCCAGCAGCGTCCCGGGACAGGAAAAACTGTTTTTT.

The chain employs TRBV18 and TRBJ1-1; 7 bases match TRBD1. V lost 1 base and J lost 1; bases outside the gene matches: 6. CDR1 and CDR2 from the germline V gene are KGHSH and LQKENI. The CDR3 totals 16 residues. In DNA, the CDR3 is TGTGCCAGCTCACCACGGGACAGCCCAGCGAACACTGAAGCTTTCTTT. This gives the protein CASSPRDSPANTEAFF.

The rearrangement joins TRBV28 to TRBJ2-7; the match to TRBD2 covers 9 bases. V gave up 4 bases and J gave up 3 bases; unmatched junction bases: 7. The CDR3 is 15 amino acids. CDR1 is MDHEN and CDR2 is SYDVKM in the germline V gene. This CDR3 reads CASSSPGGGVYEQYF. In nucleotides, the CDR3 is TGTGCCAGCAGTTCCCCAGGCGGGGGGGTCTACGAGCAGTACTTC.

The chain carries TRBV19 and TRBJ1-2; 8 bases agree with TRBD1. This CDR3 spans 14 amino acids. Germline V lookup: CDR1 LNHDA, CDR2 SQIVND (reference sequence). V dropped 6 bases and J dropped 4; count of bases not matched to a gene: 7. The CDR3 is CASRGLQGGYGYTF. The CDR3 coding sequence is TGTGCCAGTAGAGGACTACAGGGGGGCTATGGCTACACCTTC.

This clone was picked up a small number of times. V is TRBV12-3 or TRBV12-4 and J is TRBJ1-6; D remains ambiguous. The CDR3 is 13 residues long. V was cut by 5 bases and J by 7 bases, with 9 bases left in between. The CDR3 loop is CASSRRINSPLHF. CDR3 DNA: TGTGCCAGCAGTCGGAGGATCAATTCACCCCTCCACTTT.

The J gene is TRBJ1-2, the V gene TRBV10-3, with D hard to call. Germline lookup yields CDR1 ENHRY and CDR2 SYGVKD. V was shortened by 0 bases and J by 4 bases, with 6 bases between the two germline ends. The CDR3 spans 13 residues. This CDR3 is CAISESRGYGYTF. The CDR3 DNA is TGTGCCATCAGTGAGTCTCGGGGCTATGGCTACACCTTC.

This CDR3 reads CASTLYGGGNTEAFF. As DNA, the CDR3 is TGTGCCAGCACCTTGTACGGGGGAGGGAACACTGAAGCTTTCTTT. The chain employs TRBV2 and TRBJ1-1; weak D call: TRBD1 (5 bases). V dropped 7 bases and J dropped 1 base, with 16 bases sitting between them. CDR3 length: 15 residues. The V gene's germline CDR1 is SNHLY and CDR2 FYNNEI.

This rearrangement joins TRBV23-1 to TRBJ1-1, with 9 bases fitting TRBD1. TRBV23-1 is labeled an ORF, and its function is uncertain. With 10 bases clipped from V and 3 bases from J, the junction kept 21 bases outside the gene matches. The CDR3 covers 18 residues. DNA for the CDR3: TGCGCCAACATTAAAAAGTCAGGACAGGGGAGTGTAGACACTGAAGCTTTCTTT. It encodes CANIKKSGQGSVDTEAFF.

Only a few counts were recorded for this clone. This chain joins TRBV19 and TRBJ2-1; no reliable D call. Trimming removed 1 base at V and 10 bases at J, with 11 bases between. This CDR3 comprises 13 residues. Germline V gene lookup returns CDR1 LNHDA and CDR2 SQIVND (reference sequence). CDR3 coding DNA: TGTGCCAGTAGTATAGTAGGCGGCTGGGAGCAGTTCTTC. This translates into CASSIVGGWEQFF.

The CDR3 bases are TGTGCCAGCAGTTACGAACAGGGGGCTCGTGGCTACACCTTC. Its translation: CASSYEQGARGYTF. The V and J genes are TRBV6-2 or TRBV6-3 and TRBJ1-2, with 9 bases that match TRBD1. This CDR3 contains 14 residues. Germline V gives CDR1 MNHEY, CDR2 SVGEGT. J gave up 7 bases and V 2 bases, and 5 bases lay outside the gene matches.